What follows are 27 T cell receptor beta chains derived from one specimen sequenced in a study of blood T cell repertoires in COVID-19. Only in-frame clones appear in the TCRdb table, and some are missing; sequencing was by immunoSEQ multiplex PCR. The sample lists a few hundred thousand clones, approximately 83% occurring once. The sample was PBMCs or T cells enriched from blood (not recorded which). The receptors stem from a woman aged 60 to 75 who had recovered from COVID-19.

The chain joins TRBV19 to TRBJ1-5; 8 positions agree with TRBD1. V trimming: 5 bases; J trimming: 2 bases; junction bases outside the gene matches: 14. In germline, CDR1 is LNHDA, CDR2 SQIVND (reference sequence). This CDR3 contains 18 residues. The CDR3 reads CASSPSGGYDVGNQPQHF. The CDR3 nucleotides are TGTGCCAGTAGTCCTTCAGGGGGCTATGACGTTGGCAATCAGCCCCAGCATTTT.

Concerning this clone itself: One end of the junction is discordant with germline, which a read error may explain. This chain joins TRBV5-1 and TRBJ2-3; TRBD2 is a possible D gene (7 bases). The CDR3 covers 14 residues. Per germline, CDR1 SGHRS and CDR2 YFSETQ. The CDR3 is CASSLEWGGQPGDF. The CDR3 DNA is TGCGCCAGCAGCTTGGAGTGGGGGGGGCAGCCCGGTGATTTT.

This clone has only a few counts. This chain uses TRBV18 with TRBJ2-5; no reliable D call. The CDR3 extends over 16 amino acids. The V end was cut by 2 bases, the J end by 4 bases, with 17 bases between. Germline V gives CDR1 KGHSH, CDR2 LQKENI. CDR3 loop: CASSPSALSTGETQYF. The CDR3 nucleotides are TGTGCCAGCTCACCATCCGCGCTATCAACTGGAGAGACCCAGTACTTC.

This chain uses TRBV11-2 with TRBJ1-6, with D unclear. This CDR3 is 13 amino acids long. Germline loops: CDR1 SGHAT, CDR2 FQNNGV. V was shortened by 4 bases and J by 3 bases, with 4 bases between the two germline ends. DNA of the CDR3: TGTGCCAGCAGCTCCGTCTATAATTCACCCCTCCACTTT. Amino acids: CASSSVYNSPLHF.

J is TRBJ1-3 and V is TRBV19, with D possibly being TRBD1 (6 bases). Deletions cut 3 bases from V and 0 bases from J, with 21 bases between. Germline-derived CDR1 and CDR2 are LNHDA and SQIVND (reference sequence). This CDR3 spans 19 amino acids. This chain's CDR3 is CASSIPRNLQGSSGNTIYF. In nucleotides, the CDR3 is TGTGCCAGTAGTATCCCCCGAAACCTACAGGGATCCTCTGGAAACACCATATATTTT.

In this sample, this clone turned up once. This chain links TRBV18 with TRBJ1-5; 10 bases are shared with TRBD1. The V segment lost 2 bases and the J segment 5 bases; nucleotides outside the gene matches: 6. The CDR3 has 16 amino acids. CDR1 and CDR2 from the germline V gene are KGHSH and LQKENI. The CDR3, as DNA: TGTGCCAGCTCACCATCGGACAGGGGGGGGCATCAGCCCCAGCATTTT. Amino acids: CASSPSDRGGHQPQHF. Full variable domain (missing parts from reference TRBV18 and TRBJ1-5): NAGVMQNPRHLVRRRGQEARLRCSPMKGHSHVYWYRQLPEEGLKFMVYLQKENIIDESGMPKERFSAEFPKEGPSILRIQQVVRGDSAAYFCASSPSDRGGHQPQHFGDGTRLSIL.

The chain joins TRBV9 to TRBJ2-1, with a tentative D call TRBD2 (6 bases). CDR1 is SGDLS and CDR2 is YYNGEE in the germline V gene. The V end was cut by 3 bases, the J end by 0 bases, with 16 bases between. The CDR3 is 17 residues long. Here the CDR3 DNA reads TGTGCCAGCAGCGGTCCCCTGGGGGGTTACTCCTACAATGAGCAGTTCTTC. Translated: CASSGPLGGYSYNEQFF. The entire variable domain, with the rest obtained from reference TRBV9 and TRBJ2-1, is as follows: DSGVTQTPKHLITATGQRVTLRCSPRSGDLSVYWYQQSLDQGLQFLIQYYNGEERAKGNILERFSAQQFPDLHSELNLSSLELGDSALYFCASSGPLGGYSYNEQFFGPGTRLTVL.

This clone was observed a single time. CDR3 sequence: CASSKGAAGRNTEAFF. The CDR3 DNA follows: TGTGCCAGTAGTAAAGGGGCGGCAGGACGCAACACTGAAGCTTTCTTT. The rearrangement links TRBV19 to TRBJ1-1; D possibly corresponds to TRBD1 (5 bases). The germline gives CDR1 LNHDA, CDR2 SQIVND (reference sequence). The CDR3 has 16 amino acids. V lost 4 bases and J lost 2, with 17 bases in between.

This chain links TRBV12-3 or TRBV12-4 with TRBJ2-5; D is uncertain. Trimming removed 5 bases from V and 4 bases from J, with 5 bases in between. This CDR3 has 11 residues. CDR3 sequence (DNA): TGTGCCAGCAGTATCGGAGAGACCCAGTACTTC. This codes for CASSIGETQYF.

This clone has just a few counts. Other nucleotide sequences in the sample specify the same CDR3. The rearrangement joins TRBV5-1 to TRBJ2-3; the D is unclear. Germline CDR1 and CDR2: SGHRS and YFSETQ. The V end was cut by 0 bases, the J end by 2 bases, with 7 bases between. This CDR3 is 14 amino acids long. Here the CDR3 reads CASSLVGATDTQYF. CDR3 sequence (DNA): TGCGCCAGCAGCTTGGTTGGAGCCACAGATACGCAGTATTTT. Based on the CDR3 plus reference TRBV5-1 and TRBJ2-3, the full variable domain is KAGVTQTPRYLIKTRGQQVTLSCSPISGHRSVSWYQQTPGQGLQFLFEYFSETQRNKGNFPGRFSGRQFSNSRSEMNVSTLELGDSALYLCASSLVGATDTQYFGPGTRLTVL.

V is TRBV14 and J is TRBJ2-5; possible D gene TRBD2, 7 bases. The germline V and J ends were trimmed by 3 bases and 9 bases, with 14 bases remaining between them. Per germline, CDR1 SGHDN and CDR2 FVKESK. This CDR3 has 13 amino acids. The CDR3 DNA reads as TGTGCCAGCAGCCAGGGGGGGGACACGCCCCAGTACTTC. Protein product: CASSQGGDTPQYF.

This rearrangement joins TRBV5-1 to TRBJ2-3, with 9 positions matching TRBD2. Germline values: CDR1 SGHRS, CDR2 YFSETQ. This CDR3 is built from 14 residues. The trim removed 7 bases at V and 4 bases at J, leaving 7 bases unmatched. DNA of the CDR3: TGCGCCAGCTGCGGCGGGGGGGCCTCAGATACGCAGTATTTT. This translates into CASCGGGASDTQYF.

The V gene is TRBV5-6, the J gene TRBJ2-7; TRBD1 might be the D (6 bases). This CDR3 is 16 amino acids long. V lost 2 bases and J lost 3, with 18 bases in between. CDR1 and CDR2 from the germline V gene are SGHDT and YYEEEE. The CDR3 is CASSFPGTFGNYEQYF. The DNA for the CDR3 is TGTGCCAGCAGCTTCCCCGGGACATTCGGAAACTACGAGCAGTACTTC.

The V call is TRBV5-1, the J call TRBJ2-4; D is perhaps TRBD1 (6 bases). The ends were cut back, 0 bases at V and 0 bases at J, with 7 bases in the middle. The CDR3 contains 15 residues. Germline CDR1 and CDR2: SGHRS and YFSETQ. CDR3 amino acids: CASSLDRAAKNIQYF. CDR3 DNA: TGCGCCAGCAGCTTGGACAGGGCAGCCAAAAACATTCAGTACTTC.

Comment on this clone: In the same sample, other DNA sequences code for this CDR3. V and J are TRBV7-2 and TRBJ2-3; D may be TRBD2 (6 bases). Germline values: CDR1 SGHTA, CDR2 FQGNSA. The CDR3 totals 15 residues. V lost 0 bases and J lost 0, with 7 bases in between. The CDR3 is CASSLASGSTDTQYF. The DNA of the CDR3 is TGTGCCAGCAGCTTAGCTAGCGGAAGCACAGATACGCAGTATTTT. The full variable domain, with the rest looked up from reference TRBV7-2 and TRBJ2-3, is GAGVSQSPSNKVTEKGKDVELRCDPISGHTALYWYRQSLGQGLEFLIYFQGNSAPDKSGLPSDRFSAERTGGSVSTLTIQRTQQEDSAVYLCASSLASGSTDTQYFGPGTRLTVL.

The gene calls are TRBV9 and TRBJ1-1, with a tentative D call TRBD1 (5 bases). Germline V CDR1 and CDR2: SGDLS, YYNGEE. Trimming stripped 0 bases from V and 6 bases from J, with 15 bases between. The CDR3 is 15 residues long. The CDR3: CASSVGQTVGAEAFF. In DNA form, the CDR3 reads TGTGCCAGCAGCGTAGGACAGACCGTGGGCGCTGAAGCTTTCTTT.

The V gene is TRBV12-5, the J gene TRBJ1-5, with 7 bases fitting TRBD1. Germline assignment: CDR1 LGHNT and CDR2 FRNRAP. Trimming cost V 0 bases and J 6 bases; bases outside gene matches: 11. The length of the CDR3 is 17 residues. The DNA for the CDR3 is TGTGCTAGTGGTTTGGTATTGAGGGGGCGGACGGGTCAGCCCCAGCATTTT. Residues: CASGLVLRGRTGQPQHF.

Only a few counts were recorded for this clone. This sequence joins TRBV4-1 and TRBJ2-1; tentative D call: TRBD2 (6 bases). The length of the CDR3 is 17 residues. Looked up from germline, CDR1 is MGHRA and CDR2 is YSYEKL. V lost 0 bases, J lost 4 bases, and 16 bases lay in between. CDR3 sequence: CASSQESGRLLYNEQFF. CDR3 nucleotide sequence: TGCGCCAGCAGCCAAGAGAGCGGGCGGCTACTATACAATGAGCAGTTCTTC.

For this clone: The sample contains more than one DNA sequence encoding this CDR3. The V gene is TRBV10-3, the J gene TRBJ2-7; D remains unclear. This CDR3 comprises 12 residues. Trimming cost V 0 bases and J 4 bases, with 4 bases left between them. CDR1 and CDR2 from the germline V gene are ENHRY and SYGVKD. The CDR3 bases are TGTGCCATCAGTGAGTCCCGGTACGAGCAGTACTTC. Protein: CAISESRYEQYF.

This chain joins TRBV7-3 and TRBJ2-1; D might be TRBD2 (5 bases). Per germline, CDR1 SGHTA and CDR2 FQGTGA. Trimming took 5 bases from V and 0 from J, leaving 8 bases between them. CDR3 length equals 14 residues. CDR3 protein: CASSTGSSYNEQFF. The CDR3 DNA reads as TGTGCCAGCAGCACGGGGAGCTCCTACAATGAGCAGTTCTTC. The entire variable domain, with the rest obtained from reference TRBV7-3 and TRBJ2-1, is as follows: GAGVSQTPSNKVTEKGKYVELRCDPISGHTALYWYRQSLGQGPEFLIYFQGTGAADDSGLPNDRFFAVRPEGSVSTLKIQRTERGDSAVYLCASSTGSSYNEQFFGPGTRLTVL.

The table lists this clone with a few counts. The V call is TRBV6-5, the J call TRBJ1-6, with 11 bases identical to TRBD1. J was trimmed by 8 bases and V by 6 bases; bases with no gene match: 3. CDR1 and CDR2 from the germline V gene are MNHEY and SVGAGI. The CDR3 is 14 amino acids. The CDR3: CASRGTGGYSPLHF. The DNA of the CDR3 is TGTGCCAGCAGGGGGACAGGGGGTTATTCACCCCTCCACTTT.

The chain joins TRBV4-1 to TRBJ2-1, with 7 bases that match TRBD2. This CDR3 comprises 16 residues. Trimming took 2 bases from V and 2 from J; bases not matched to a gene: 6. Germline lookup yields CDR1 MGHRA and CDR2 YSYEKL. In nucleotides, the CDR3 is TGCGCCAGCAGCCAAATGTTGGGGGGGGCCTACAATGAGCAGTTCTTC. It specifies CASSQMLGGAYNEQFF.

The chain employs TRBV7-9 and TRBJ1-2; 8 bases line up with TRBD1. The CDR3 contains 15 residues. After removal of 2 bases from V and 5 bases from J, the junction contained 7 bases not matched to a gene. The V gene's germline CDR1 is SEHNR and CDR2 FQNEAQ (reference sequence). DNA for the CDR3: TGTGCCAGCAGCTTATCAGACAGGGGAAGGTATGGCTACACCTTC. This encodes CASSLSDRGRYGYTF. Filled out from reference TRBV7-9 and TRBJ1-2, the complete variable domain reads DTGVSQNPRHKITKRGQNVTFRCDPISEHNRLYWYRQTLGQGPEFLTYFQNEAQLEKSRLLSDRFSAERPKGSFSTLEIQRTEQGDSAMYLCASSLSDRGRYGYTFGSGTRLTVV.

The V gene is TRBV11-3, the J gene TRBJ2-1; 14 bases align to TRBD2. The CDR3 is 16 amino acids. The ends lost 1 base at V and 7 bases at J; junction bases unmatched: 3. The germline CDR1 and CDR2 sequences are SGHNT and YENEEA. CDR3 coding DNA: TGTGCCAGCAGCTTAGCCGGGACTAGCGGGAGAAATGAGCAGTTCTTC. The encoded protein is CASSLAGTSGRNEQFF.

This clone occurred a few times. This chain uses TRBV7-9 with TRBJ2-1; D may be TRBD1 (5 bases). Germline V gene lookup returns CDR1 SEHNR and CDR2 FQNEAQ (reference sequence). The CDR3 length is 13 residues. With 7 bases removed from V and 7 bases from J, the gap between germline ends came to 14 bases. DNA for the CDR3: TGTGCCAGCAACCAAGGGGTCCTGAATGAGCAGTTCTTC. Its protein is CASNQGVLNEQFF.

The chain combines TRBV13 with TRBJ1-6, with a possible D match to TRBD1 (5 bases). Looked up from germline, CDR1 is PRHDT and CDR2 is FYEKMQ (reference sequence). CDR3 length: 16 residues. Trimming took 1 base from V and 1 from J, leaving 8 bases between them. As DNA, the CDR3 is TGTGCCAGCAGCTTAGCGGGGGGGTCCTATAATTCACCCCTCCACTTT. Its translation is CASSLAGGSYNSPLHF.

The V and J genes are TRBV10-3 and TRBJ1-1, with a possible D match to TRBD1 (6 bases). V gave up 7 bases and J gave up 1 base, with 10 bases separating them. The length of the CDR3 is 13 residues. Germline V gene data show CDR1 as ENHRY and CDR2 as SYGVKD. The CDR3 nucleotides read TGTGCCATCAAACTGGACAGGAACACTGAAGCTTTCTTT. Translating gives CAIKLDRNTEAFF.